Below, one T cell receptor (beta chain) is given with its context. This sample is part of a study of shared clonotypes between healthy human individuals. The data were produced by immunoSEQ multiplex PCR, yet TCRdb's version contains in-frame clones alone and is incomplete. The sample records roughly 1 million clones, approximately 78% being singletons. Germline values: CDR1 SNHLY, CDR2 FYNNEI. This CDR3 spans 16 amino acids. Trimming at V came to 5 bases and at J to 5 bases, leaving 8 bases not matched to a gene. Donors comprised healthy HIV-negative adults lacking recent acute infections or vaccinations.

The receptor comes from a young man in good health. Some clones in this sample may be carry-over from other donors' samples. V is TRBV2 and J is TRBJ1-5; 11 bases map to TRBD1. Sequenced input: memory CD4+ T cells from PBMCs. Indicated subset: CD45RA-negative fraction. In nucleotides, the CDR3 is TGTGCCAGCAGTTCACCCGCGGGACAGGGGGATCAGCCCCAGCATTTT. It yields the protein CASSSPAGQGDQPQHF.